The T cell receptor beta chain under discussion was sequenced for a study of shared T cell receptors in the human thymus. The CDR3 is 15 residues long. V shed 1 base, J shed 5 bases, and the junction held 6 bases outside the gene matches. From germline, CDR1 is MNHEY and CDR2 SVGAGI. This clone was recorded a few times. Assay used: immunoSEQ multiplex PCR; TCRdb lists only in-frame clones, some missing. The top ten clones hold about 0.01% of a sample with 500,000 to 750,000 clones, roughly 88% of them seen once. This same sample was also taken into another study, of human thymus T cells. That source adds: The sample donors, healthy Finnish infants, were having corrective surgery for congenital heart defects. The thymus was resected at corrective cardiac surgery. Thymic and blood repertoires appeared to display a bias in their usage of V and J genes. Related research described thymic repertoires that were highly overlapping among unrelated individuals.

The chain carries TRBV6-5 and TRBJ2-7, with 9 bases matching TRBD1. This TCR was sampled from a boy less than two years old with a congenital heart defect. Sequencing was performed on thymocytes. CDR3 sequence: CASSYFGTGSDEQYF. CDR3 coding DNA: TGTGCCAGCAGTTACTTCGGGACAGGGTCTGACGAGCAGTACTTC.